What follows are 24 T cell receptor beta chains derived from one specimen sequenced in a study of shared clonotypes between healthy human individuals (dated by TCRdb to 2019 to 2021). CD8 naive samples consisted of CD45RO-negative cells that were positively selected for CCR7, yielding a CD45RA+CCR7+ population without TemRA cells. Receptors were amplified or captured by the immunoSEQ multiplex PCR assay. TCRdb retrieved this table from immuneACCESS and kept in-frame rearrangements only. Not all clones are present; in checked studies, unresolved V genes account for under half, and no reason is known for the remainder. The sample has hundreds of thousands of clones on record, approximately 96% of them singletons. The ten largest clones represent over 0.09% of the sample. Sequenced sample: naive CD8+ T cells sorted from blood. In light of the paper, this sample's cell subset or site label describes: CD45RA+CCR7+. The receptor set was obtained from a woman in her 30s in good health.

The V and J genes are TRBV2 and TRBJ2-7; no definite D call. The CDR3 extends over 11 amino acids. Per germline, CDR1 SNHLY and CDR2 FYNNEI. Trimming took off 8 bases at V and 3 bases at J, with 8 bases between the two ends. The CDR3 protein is CASGVSYEQYF. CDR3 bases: TGTGCCAGCGGGGTTAGCTACGAGCAGTACTTC.

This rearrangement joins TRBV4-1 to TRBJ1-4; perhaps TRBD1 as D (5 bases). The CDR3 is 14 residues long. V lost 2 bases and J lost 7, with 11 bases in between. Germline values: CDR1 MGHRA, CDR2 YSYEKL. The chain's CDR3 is CASSQFRESEKLFF. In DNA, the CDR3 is TGCGCCAGCAGCCAATTCAGGGAGAGTGAAAAACTGTTTTTT.

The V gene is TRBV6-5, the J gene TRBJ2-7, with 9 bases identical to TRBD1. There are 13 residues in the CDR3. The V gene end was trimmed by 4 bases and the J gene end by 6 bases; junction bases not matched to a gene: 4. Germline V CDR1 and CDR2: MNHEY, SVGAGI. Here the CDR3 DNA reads TGTGCCAGCAGTTGGGGACAGGGTGGCGAGCAGTACTTC. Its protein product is CASSWGQGGEQYF.

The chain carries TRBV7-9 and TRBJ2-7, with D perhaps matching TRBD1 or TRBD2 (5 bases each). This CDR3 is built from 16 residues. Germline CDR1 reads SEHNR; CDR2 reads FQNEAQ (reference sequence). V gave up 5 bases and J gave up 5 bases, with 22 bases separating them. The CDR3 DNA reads TGTGCCAGCAGCGCCCCTTTATGGGGGACCGGGAACGAGCAGTACTTC. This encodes CASSAPLWGTGNEQYF.

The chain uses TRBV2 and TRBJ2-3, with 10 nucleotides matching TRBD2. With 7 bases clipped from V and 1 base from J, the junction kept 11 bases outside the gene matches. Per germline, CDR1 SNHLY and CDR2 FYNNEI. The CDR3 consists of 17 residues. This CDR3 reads CASTVLAGVARTDTQYF. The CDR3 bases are TGTGCCAGCACAGTTCTAGCGGGAGTCGCCCGCACAGATACGCAGTATTTT.

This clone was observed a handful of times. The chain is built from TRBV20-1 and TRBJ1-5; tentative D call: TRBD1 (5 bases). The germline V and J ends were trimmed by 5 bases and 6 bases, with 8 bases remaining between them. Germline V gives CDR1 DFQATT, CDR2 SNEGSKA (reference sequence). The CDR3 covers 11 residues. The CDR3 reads CSAGTGQPQHF. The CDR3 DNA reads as TGCAGTGCTGGGACTGGTCAGCCCCAGCATTTT.

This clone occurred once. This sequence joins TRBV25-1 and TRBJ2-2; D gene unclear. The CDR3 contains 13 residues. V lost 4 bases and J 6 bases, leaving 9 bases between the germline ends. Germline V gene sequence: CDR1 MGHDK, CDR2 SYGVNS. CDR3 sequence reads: CASSAYIPGELFF. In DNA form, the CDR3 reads TGTGCCAGCAGTGCTTACATTCCCGGGGAGCTGTTTTTT.

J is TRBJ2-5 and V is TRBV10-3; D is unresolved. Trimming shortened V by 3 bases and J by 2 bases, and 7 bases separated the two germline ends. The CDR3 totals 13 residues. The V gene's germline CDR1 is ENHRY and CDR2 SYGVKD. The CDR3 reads CAISEPQQETQYF. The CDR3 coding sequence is TGTGCCATCAGTGAACCACAGCAAGAGACCCAGTACTTC.

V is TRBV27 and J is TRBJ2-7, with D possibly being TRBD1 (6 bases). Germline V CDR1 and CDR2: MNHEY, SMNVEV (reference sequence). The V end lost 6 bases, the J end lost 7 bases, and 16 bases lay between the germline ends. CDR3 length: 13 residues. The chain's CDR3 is CASRASGTTEQYF. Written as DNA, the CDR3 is TGTGCCAGCAGGGCATCCGGGACAACAGAGCAGTACTTC.

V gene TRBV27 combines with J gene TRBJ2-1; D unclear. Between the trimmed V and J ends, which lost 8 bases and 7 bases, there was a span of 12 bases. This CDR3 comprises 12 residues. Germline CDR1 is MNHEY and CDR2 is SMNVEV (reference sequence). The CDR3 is CASGISWNEQFF. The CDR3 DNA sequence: TGTGCCAGCGGTATAAGTTGGAATGAGCAGTTCTTC.

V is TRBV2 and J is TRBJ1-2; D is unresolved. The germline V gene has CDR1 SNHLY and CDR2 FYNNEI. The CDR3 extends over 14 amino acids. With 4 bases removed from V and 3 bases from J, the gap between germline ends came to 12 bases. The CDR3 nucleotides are TGTGCCAGCAGTGTTGCGTCCGGACACTATGGCTACACCTTC. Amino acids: CASSVASGHYGYTF. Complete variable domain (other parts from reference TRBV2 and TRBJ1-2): EPEVTQTPSHQVTQMGQEVILRCVPISNHLYFYWYRQILGQKVEFLVSFYNNEISEKSEIFDDQFSVERPDGSNFTLKIRSTKLEDSAMYFCASSVASGHYGYTFGSGTRLTVV.

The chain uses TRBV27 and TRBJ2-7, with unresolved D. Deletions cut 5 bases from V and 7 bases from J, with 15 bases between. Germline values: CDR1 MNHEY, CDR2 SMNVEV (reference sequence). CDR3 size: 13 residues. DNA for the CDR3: TGTGCCAGCAGTCCAGACCCATTTCCGGAGCAGTACTTC. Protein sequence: CASSPDPFPEQYF.

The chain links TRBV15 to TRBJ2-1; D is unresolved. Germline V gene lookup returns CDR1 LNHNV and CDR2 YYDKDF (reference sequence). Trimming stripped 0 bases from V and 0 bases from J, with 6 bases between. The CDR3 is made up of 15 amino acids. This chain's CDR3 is CATSREWSSYNEQFF. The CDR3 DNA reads TGTGCCACCAGCAGAGAGTGGAGCTCCTACAATGAGCAGTTCTTC. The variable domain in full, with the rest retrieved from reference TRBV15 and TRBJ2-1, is DAMVIQNPRYQVTQFGKPVTLSCSQTLNHNVMYWYQQKSSQAPKLLFHYYDKDFNNEADTPDNFQSRRPNTSFCFLDIRSPGLGDTAMYLCATSREWSSYNEQFFGPGTRLTVL.

The CDR3 is CASSPPETDAPYEQYF. For the CDR3, the DNA is TGTGCCAGCAGCCCCCCGGAGACAGACGCTCCCTACGAGCAGTACTTC. This chain connects TRBV28 to TRBJ2-7, with D tentatively TRBD1 (5 bases). Germline-derived CDR1 and CDR2 are MDHEN and SYDVKM. The CDR3 contains 16 residues. Trimming took off 6 bases at V and 2 bases at J, with 20 bases between the two ends.

CDR3 sequence (DNA): TGTGCCAGCAGCTCTACCCAGGCTATGAACACTGAAGCTTTCTTT. Encoded protein: CASSSTQAMNTEAFF. This sequence joins TRBV7-8 and TRBJ1-1; D not resolved. V was clipped by 4 bases and J by 0 bases, with 12 bases between them. From germline, CDR1 is SGHVS and CDR2 FQNEAQ. The CDR3 is made up of 15 amino acids.

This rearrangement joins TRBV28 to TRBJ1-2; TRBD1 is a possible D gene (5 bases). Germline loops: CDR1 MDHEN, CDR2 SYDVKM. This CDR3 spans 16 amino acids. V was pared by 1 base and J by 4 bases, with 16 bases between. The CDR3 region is CASSLYHSRAPYGYTF. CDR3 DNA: TGTGCCAGCAGTTTATATCACTCCAGGGCACCCTATGGCTACACCTTC.

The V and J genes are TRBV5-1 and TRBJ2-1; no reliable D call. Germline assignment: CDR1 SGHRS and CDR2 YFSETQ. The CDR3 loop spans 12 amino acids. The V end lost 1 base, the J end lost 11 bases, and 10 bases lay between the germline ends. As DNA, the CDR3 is TGCGCCAGCAGCTTGTTTGGAAGACAGCAGTTCTTC. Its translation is CASSLFGRQQFF.

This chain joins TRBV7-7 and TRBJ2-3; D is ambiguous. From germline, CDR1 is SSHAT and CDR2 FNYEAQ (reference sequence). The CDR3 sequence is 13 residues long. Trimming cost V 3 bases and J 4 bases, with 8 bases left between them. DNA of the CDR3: TGTGCCAGCAGCTTCAACAGCGCAGATACGCAGTATTTT. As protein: CASSFNSADTQYF.

The CDR3 sequence: CASSAWTGGEQYF. The CDR3 nucleotides read TGTGCCAGCAGCGCATGGACAGGGGGAGAGCAGTACTTC. This rearrangement joins TRBV5-5 to TRBJ2-7; TRBD1 matches 10 bases. The CDR3 contains 13 residues. Germline trimming cut 4 bases from V and 7 bases from J; bases unmatched to any gene: 5. CDR1 and CDR2 (germline): SGHKS, YYEKEE (reference sequence).

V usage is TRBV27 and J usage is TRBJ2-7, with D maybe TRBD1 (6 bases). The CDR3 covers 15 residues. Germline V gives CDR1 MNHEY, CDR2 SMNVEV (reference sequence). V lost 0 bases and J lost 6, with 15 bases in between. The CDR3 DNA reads TGTGCCAGCAGTTTATCTGGGGCAGGGGTGGGCGAGCAGTACTTC. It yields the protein CASSLSGAGVGEQYF.

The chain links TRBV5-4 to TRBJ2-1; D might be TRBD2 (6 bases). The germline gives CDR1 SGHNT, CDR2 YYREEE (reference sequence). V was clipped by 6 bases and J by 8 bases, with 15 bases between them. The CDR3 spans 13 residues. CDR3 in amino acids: CASIGPPSDEQFF. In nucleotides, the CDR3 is TGTGCCAGCATCGGCCCCCCTAGCGATGAGCAGTTCTTC.

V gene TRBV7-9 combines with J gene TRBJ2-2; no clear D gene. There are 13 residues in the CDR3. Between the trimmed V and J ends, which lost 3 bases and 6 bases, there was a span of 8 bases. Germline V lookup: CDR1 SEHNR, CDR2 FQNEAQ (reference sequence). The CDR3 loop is CASSFLGPGELFF. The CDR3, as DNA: TGTGCCAGCAGCTTTTTAGGGCCCGGGGAGCTGTTTTTT.

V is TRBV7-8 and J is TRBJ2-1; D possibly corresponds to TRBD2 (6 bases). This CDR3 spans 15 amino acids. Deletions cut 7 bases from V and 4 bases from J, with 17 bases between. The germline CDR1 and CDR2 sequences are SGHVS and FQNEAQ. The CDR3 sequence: CASNPGGMAYNEQFF. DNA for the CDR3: TGTGCCAGCAACCCTGGGGGGATGGCGTACAATGAGCAGTTCTTC.

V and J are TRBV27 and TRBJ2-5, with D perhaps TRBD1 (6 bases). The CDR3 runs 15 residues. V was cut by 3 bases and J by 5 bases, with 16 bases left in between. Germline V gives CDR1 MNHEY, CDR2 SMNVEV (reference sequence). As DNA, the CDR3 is TGTGCCAGCAGTTTCACAGTATCAGGGGACGAGACCCAGTACTTC. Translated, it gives CASSFTVSGDETQYF.